Shown below are 32 T cell receptor beta chains from a single sample sequenced in a study of siplizumab effects on memory and regulatory T cells. TCRdb keeps only in-frame clones here, not all; method: immunoSEQ multiplex PCR. The sample contains 57,000 or so clones, over 85% of which appear only once. Sequenced input: CD8+ T cells sorted from blood. The source is a human donor in good health.

This chain connects TRBV4-3 to TRBJ2-1; TRBD2 matches 7 bases. The CDR3 is 15 residues long. Germline values: CDR1 LGHNA, CDR2 YSLEER. The V gene end was trimmed by 0 bases and the J gene end by 9 bases; junction bases not matched to a gene: 8. CDR3 amino acids: CASSQDTGLVAEQFF. CDR3 nucleotide sequence: TGCGCCAGCAGCCAAGATACCGGACTAGTGGCTGAGCAGTTCTTC.

The chain carries TRBV10-1 and TRBJ1-5, with 7 positions matching TRBD1. J gave up 3 bases and V 2 bases, and 10 bases lay outside the gene matches. The CDR3 extends over 17 amino acids. CDR1 and CDR2 (germline): WNHNN, SYGVQD (reference sequence). The DNA for the CDR3 is TGCGCCAGCAGTGAGAATGGTACAGGGGAGGTCAATCAGCCCCAGCATTTT. Its protein is CASSENGTGEVNQPQHF.

This chain connects TRBV27 to TRBJ1-5; TRBD1 agrees at 7 bases. The CDR3 length is 13 residues. Per the germline V gene, CDR1 is MNHEY and CDR2 is SMNVEV (reference sequence). The junction had 4 bases not matched to a gene; V was cut back by 4 bases and J by 7 bases. CDR3 residues: CASSSTGIQPQHF. In nucleotides, the CDR3 is TGTGCCAGCAGTTCGACAGGGATCCAGCCCCAGCATTTT.

The chain employs TRBV29-1 and TRBJ2-7; weak D call: TRBD1 (5 bases). The CDR3 runs 13 residues. The germline gives CDR1 SQVTM, CDR2 ANQGSEA. V dropped 4 bases and J dropped 1 base, with 11 bases sitting between them. CDR3 coding DNA: TGCAGCGTTGCTTCGACAGTGTCCTACGAGCAGTACTTC. It translates to CSVASTVSYEQYF.

The rearrangement joins TRBV7-8 to TRBJ1-4, with 9 bases identical to TRBD1. V was clipped by 0 bases and J by 6 bases; unmatched bases: 8. The V gene's germline CDR1 is SGHVS and CDR2 FQNEAQ. The CDR3 has 17 amino acids. The CDR3 DNA follows: TGTGCCAGCAGCTTAGCGGGGGACAGGGTTGTCGATGAAAAACTGTTTTTT. Its protein product is CASSLAGDRVVDEKLFF.

This chain uses TRBV6-4 with TRBJ2-1; 7 nucleotides align to TRBD1. V trimming: 0 bases; J trimming: 7 bases; junction bases outside the gene matches: 0. This CDR3 contains 13 residues. Germline lookup yields CDR1 MRHNA and CDR2 SNTAGT. CDR3 bases: TGTGCCAGCAGTGACTCGGACAGGAATGAGCAGTTCTTC. Encoded protein: CASSDSDRNEQFF.

J is TRBJ2-3 and V is TRBV7-6; D gene uncertain. CDR3 length: 13 residues. Trimming stripped 5 bases from V and 4 bases from J, with 10 bases between. CDR1 and CDR2 (germline): SGHVS, FNYEAQ. CDR3 bases: TGTGCCAGCAGCCCCCCTTCAGCAGATACGCAGTATTTT. This gives the protein CASSPPSADTQYF.

V gene TRBV5-1 combines with J gene TRBJ1-1; D ambiguous. The germline gives CDR1 SGHRS, CDR2 YFSETQ. The CDR3 loop spans 14 amino acids. V dropped 0 bases and J dropped 0 bases, with 6 bases sitting between them. In nucleotides, the CDR3 is TGCGCCAGCAGCTTGGAGGAGATGAACACTGAAGCTTTCTTT. This encodes CASSLEEMNTEAFF.

This chain uses TRBV9 with TRBJ1-1; no clear D gene. Germline CDR1 reads SGDLS; CDR2 reads YYNGEE. Trimming stripped 4 bases from V and 1 base from J, with 11 bases between. CDR3 size: 14 residues. CDR3: CASSPGARNTEAFF. The CDR3 DNA reads as TGTGCCAGCAGCCCTGGCGCGAGGAACACTGAAGCTTTCTTT.

As concerns this clone: The junction differs from germline at one of its ends, possibly a read error. This same CDR3 is encoded by further DNA sequences in the sample. The gene calls are TRBV7-6 and TRBJ2-4; the D gene is possibly TRBD1 (6 bases). The CDR3 totals 15 residues. Germline V lookup: CDR1 SGHVS, CDR2 FNYEAQ. The CDR3 nucleotides read TGCGCCAGCAGCACGAAATACAGGGAACGGGACATTCAGTACTTC. Its protein product is CASSTKYRERDIQYF.

V usage is TRBV9 and J usage is TRBJ1-5; D uncertain. This CDR3 contains 14 residues. CDR1 and CDR2 from the germline V gene are SGDLS and YYNGEE. Trimming cost V 3 bases and J 3 bases, with 10 bases left between them. The CDR3 spells CASSAGWANQPQHF. The CDR3 nucleotides are TGTGCCAGCAGCGCTGGGTGGGCCAATCAGCCCCAGCATTTT. Full variable domain (outside the CDR3, taken from reference TRBV9 and TRBJ1-5): DSGVTQTPKHLITATGQRVTLRCSPRSGDLSVYWYQQSLDQGLQFLIQYYNGEERAKGNILERFSAQQFPDLHSELNLSSLELGDSALYFCASSAGWANQPQHFGDGTRLSIL.

V and J are TRBV4-1 and TRBJ2-7, with a weak D call TRBD2 (6 bases). V lost 4 bases, J lost 3 bases, and 16 bases lay in between. CDR1 is MGHRA and CDR2 is YSYEKL in the germline V gene. The CDR3 is 15 residues long. The CDR3 DNA follows: TGCGCCAGCAGCCGCCACTTAGCGGAGGTCTACGAGCAGTACTTC. This codes for CASSRHLAEVYEQYF.

J is TRBJ1-1 and V is TRBV14; TRBD1 might be the D (5 bases). V shed 2 bases and J shed 0 bases, with 16 bases lying between them. The V gene's germline CDR1 is SGHDN and CDR2 FVKESK. The CDR3 is 17 amino acids. The CDR3 protein is CASSQLLGAVMNTEAFF. As DNA, the CDR3 is TGTGCCAGCAGCCAACTCCTCGGGGCGGTCATGAACACTGAAGCTTTCTTT.

The genes are TRBV7-9 and TRBJ1-1; tentatively, D is TRBD1 (5 bases). The V gene's germline CDR1 is SEHNR and CDR2 FQNEAQ (reference sequence). The CDR3 is made up of 15 amino acids. The V end lost 2 bases, the J end lost 4 bases, and 14 bases lay between the germline ends. CDR3 in DNA: TGTGCCAGCAGCTTATCGAGGCAGGGAGGCACTGAAGCTTTCTTT. Protein: CASSLSRQGGTEAFF.

This chain links TRBV7-9 with TRBJ2-1; TRBD1 matches 7 bases. Germline CDR1 SEHNR, CDR2 FQNEAQ (reference sequence). Trimming cost V 0 bases and J 2 bases; bases outside gene matches: 7. The CDR3 is 17 amino acids. CDR3 nucleotide sequence: TGTGCCAGCAGCTTAGCGCTAGGACAGGAGACCTACAATGAGCAGTTCTTC. It codes for CASSLALGQETYNEQFF.

As regards this clone: At one boundary the junction diverges from the germline segment, which might be a read error. This same CDR3 is encoded by further DNA sequences in the sample. This rearrangement joins TRBV7-8 to TRBJ2-1; tentatively, D is TRBD1 (5 bases). The CDR3 has 16 amino acids. The germline V gene encodes CDR1 SGHVS and CDR2 FQNEAQ. The CDR3 sequence is CASSLGVGASYNEQFF. CDR3 sequence (DNA): TGTGCCAGCAGTTTAGGGGTGGGTGCGTCCTACAATGAGCAGTTCTTC.

This chain connects TRBV30 to TRBJ2-6, with D possibly being TRBD2 (6 bases). Per the germline V gene, CDR1 is GTSNPN and CDR2 is SVGIG (reference sequence). This CDR3 has 14 residues. V was shortened by 2 bases and J by 2 bases, with 7 bases between the two germline ends. The CDR3 loop is CAWSSGAGANVLTF. DNA for the CDR3: TGTGCCTGGAGTTCGGGGGCTGGGGCCAACGTCCTGACTTTC.

V and J are TRBV5-5 and TRBJ2-3, with D possibly matching TRBD2 (7 bases). Trimming pared 4 bases from V and 3 bases from J, leaving 18 bases between. The CDR3 consists of 16 residues. Looked up from germline, CDR1 is SGHKS and CDR2 is YYEKEE (reference sequence). The chain's CDR3 is CASSRTLGGPTDTQYF. The CDR3 nucleotides read TGTGCCAGCAGCCGAACCCTGGGGGGGCCAACAGATACGCAGTATTTT.

Comment on this clone: This sample also contains other DNA sequences that code for the same CDR3. The chain joins TRBV27 to TRBJ2-2; a weak D match, TRBD2 (6 bases). V lost 4 bases and J 2 bases, leaving 14 bases between the germline ends. The germline V gene has CDR1 MNHEY and CDR2 SMNVEV (reference sequence). CDR3 size: 16 residues. CDR3 nucleotide sequence: TGTGCCAGCAGTTCCCGACTGGCGGGAAACACCGGGGAGCTGTTTTTT. Translating it yields CASSSRLAGNTGELFF.

V gene TRBV6-5 combines with J gene TRBJ1-1; D not certain. CDR1 is MNHEY, CDR2 SVGAGI, per germline. Trimming removed 0 bases at V and 6 bases at J, with 8 bases between. This CDR3 has 13 residues. Here the CDR3 reads CASSYSMASEAFF. The CDR3 DNA follows: TGTGCCAGCAGTTACTCGATGGCGTCTGAAGCTTTCTTT.

Notes on this clone: The same CDR3 also results from other DNA sequences found in this sample. The gene calls are TRBV29-1 and TRBJ2-3; D is uncertain. Looked up from germline, CDR1 is SQVTM and CDR2 is ANQGSEA. This CDR3 has 12 residues. Trimming stripped 3 bases from V and 2 bases from J, with 6 bases between. The CDR3 loop is CSVEGNTDTQYF. CDR3 nucleotides: TGCAGCGTTGAGGGGAACACAGATACGCAGTATTTT.

This chain uses TRBV7-2 with TRBJ2-5; D is unclear. Germline assignment: CDR1 SGHTA and CDR2 FQGNSA. The CDR3 totals 12 residues. V lost 6 bases and J lost 7, with 12 bases in between. For the CDR3, the DNA is TGTGCCAGCAGTGCGGACGCAAGGACCCAGTACTTC. It yields the protein CASSADARTQYF. The full variable domain, its missing parts supplied by reference TRBV7-2 and TRBJ2-5, is GAGVSQSPSNKVTEKGKDVELRCDPISGHTALYWYRQSLGQGLEFLIYFQGNSAPDKSGLPSDRFSAERTGGSVSTLTIQRTQQEDSAVYLCASSADARTQYFGPGTRLLVL.

The chain has TRBV19 and TRBJ2-7, with D possibly matching TRBD2 (5 bases). Trimming left V 1 base short and J 7 bases short, with 5 bases between. Looked up from germline, CDR1 is LNHDA and CDR2 is SQIVND (reference sequence). This CDR3 is 11 amino acids long. The CDR3 bases are TGTGCCAGTAGTATAGCGGGAGAGCAGTACTTC. This translates into CASSIAGEQYF.

The rearrangement links TRBV6-5 to TRBJ2-3; TRBD2 might be the D (6 bases). The V gene lost 1 base and the J gene lost 3 bases, with 11 bases spanning the gap. The CDR3 has 15 amino acids. Germline V gene sequence: CDR1 MNHEY, CDR2 SVGAGI. This CDR3 reads CASSYLSGSTDTQYF. The CDR3 region has the DNA TGTGCCAGCAGTTACTTAAGCGGGTCAACAGATACGCAGTATTTT.

The chain is built from TRBV7-9 and TRBJ2-5; no definite D call. In germline, CDR1 is SEHNR, CDR2 FQNEAQ (reference sequence). This CDR3 is 14 amino acids long. V was clipped by 4 bases and J by 0 bases, with 9 bases between them. The DNA of the CDR3 is TGTGCCAGCAGCTCTCCTTATGACCAAGAGACCCAGTACTTC. Protein product: CASSSPYDQETQYF. The entire variable domain, with the rest obtained from reference TRBV7-9 and TRBJ2-5, is as follows: DTGVSQNPRHKITKRGQNVTFRCDPISEHNRLYWYRQTLGQGPEFLTYFQNEAQLEKSRLLSDRFSAERPKGSFSTLEIQRTEQGDSAMYLCASSSPYDQETQYFGPGTRLLVL.

The chain joins TRBV7-8 to TRBJ1-5; 7 positions agree with TRBD1. Germline lookup yields CDR1 SGHVS and CDR2 FQNEAQ. J was trimmed by 0 bases and V by 1 base; bases with no gene match: 3. This CDR3 has 16 residues. The DNA of the CDR3 is TGTGCCAGCAGCTTAGGAGGGGGCTATAGCAATCAGCCCCAGCATTTT. Translating it yields CASSLGGGYSNQPQHF.

The gene calls are TRBV18 and TRBJ2-3; D remains ambiguous. CDR1 KGHSH and CDR2 LQKENI come from the germline V gene. The CDR3 has 14 residues. Between the trimmed V and J ends, which lost 0 bases and 0 bases, there was a span of 4 bases. The CDR3 DNA reads TGTGCCAGCTCACCACCGGTTAGCACAGATACGCAGTATTTT. Its translation: CASSPPVSTDTQYF.

The chain combines TRBV9 with TRBJ2-2, with no clear D. V lost 0 bases and J lost 3, with 15 bases in between. CDR3 size: 17 residues. The germline V gene has CDR1 SGDLS and CDR2 YYNGEE. CDR3 amino acids: CASSVATNFWDTGELFF. CDR3 DNA sequence: TGTGCCAGCAGCGTAGCTACGAACTTCTGGGACACCGGGGAGCTGTTTTTT.

The V call is TRBV6-1, the J call TRBJ2-3, with 8 bases lining up with TRBD2. The CDR3 totals 15 residues. J gave up 4 bases and V 3 bases, and 6 bases lay outside the gene matches. Germline V gene lookup returns CDR1 MNHNS and CDR2 SASEGT. Here the CDR3 DNA reads TGTGCCAGCAGTGAGGCCCGGGGGGGACCAGATACGCAGTATTTT. The encoded protein is CASSEARGGPDTQYF.

This chain uses TRBV11-2 with TRBJ2-1, with 15 bases lining up with TRBD2. The germline CDR1 and CDR2 sequences are SGHAT and FQNNGV. Trimming took 2 bases from V and 9 from J; bases not matched to a gene: 8. This CDR3 has 17 amino acids. The CDR3 bases are TGTGCCAGCAGCTTACACGGGACTAGCGGGAGGTTGGGTGAGCAGTTCTTC. The encoded protein is CASSLHGTSGRLGEQFF.

Here the CDR3 DNA reads TGTGCCAGCAGCTTAGGGGAGCGGGGCGCCTACAATGAGCAGTTCTTC. It translates to CASSLGERGAYNEQFF. The chain is built from TRBV5-6 and TRBJ2-1; 7 bases are a match to TRBD2. After removal of 2 bases from V and 2 bases from J, the junction contained 7 bases not matched to a gene. This CDR3 has 16 amino acids. Germline-derived CDR1 and CDR2 are SGHDT and YYEEEE.

The CDR3 loop is CASSQESRDRGFEQYF. The CDR3 DNA follows: TGCGCCAGCAGCCAAGAATCTCGGGACAGGGGGTTCGAGCAGTACTTC. The chain carries TRBV4-3 and TRBJ2-7; 11 positions agree with TRBD1. The CDR3 totals 16 residues. Trimming took 0 bases from V and 6 from J; bases not matched to a gene: 7. Germline CDR1 LGHNA, CDR2 YSLEER.